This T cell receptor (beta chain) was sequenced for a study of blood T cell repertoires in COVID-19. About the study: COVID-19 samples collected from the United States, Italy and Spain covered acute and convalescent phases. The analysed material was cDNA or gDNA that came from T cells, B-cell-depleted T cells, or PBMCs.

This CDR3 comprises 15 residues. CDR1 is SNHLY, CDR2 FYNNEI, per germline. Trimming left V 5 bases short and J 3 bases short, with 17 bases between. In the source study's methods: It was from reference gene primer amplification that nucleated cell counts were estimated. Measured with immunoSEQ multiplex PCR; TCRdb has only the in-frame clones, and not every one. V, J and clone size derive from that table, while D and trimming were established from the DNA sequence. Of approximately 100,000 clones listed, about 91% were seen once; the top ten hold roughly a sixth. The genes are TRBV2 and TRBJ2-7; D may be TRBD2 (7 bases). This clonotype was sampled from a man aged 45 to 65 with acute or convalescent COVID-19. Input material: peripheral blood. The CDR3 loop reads CASSPGGGDDYEQYF. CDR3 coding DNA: TGTGCCAGCAGTCCCGGAGGGGGGGATGACTACGAGCAGTACTTC.